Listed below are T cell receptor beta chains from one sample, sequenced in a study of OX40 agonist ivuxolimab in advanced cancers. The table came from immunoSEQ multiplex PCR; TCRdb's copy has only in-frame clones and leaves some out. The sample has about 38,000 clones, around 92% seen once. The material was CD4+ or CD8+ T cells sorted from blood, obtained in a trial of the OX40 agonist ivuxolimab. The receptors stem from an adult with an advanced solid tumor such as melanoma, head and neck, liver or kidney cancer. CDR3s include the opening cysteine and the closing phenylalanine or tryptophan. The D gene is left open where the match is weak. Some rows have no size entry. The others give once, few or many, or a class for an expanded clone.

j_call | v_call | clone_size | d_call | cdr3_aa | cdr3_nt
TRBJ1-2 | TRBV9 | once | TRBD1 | CASSLGQGGYGYTF | TGTGCCAGCAGCCTTGGACAGGGAGGGTATGGCTACACCTTC
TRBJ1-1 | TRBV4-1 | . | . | CASSQEVGEVNTEAFF | TGCGCCAGCAGCCAAGAGGTAGGGGAAGTGAACACTGAAGCTTTCTTT
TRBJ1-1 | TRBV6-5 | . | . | CASRGGYPEAFF | TGTGCCAGCAGGGGGGGATACCCTGAAGCTTTCTTT
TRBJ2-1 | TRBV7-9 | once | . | CASSSPRGAGNEQFF | TGTGCCAGCAGCTCACCGAGGGGAGCTGGCAATGAGCAGTTCTTC
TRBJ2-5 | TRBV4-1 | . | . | CASSQGGTQYF | TGCGCCAGCAGCCAAGGAGGGACCCAGTACTTC
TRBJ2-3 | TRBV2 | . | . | CASGQREGSTDTQYF | TGTGCCAGCGGACAGCGGGAAGGAAGCACAGATACGCAGTATTTT
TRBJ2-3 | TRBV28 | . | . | CASSLEGGGLAPWTSTDTQYF | TGTGCCAGCAGTTTAGAGGGTGGGGGGCTAGCACCCTGGACTAGCACAGATACGCAGTATTTT
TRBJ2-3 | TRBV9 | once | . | CASSVNPLSTDTQYF | TGTGCCAGCAGCGTAAACCCCCTTAGCACAGATACGCAGTATTTT
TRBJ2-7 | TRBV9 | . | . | CASSVAAGAPSYEQYF | TGTGCCAGCAGCGTAGCTGCAGGGGCGCCGTCCTACGAGCAGTACTTC
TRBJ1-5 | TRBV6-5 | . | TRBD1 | CASRTGGGNQPQHF | TGTGCCAGCAGGACAGGGGGCGGCAATCAGCCCCAGCATTTT
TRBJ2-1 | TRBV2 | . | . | CASIPSGLRGGLNEQFF | TGTGCCAGCATCCCGTCCGGGCTCAGGGGTGGGCTCAATGAGCAGTTCTTC
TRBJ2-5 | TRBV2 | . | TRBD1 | CASRGQGTLETQYF | TGTGCCAGCAGGGGACAGGGAACCCTTGAGACCCAGTACTTC
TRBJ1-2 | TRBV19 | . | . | CASNNSKGRKNYGYTF | TGTGCCAGTAACAACAGTAAGGGACGGAAGAACTATGGCTACACCTTC
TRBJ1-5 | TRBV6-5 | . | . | CASSPQVYNQPQHF | TGTGCCAGCAGTCCACAGGTTTACAATCAGCCCCAGCATTTT
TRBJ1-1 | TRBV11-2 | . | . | CASSLAPGSEEAFF | TGTGCCAGCAGCTTAGCCCCGGGGTCGGAGGAAGCTTTCTTT
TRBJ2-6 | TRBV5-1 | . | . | CASSLPAGANVLTF | TGCGCCAGCAGCTTACCGGCTGGGGCCAACGTCCTGACTTTC
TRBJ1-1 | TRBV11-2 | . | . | CASSPGLNTEAFF | TGTGCCAGCAGCCCCGGGCTGAACACTGAAGCTTTCTTT